Listed here are 10 T cell receptor beta chains from one sample, sequenced in a study of cytomegalovirus exposure and HLA in healthy donors (dated by TCRdb to 2016 to 2017). Preparation of the library involved the immunoSEQ multiplex PCR assay. A mixture of 60 forward primers for TCR Vbeta segments and 13 reverse primers for TCR Jbeta segments was used in the multiplex PCR. The table comes from immuneACCESS by way of TCRdb, which keeps in-frame sequences with V and J called. Part of the clones is missing from these tables; in studies checked, under half for an unresolved V gene and the rest for unknown reasons. The sample yields about 38,000 clones; 66% were counted once. 18% of the sample comes from the top ten. The sequenced material came from PBMCs. These receptor sequences come from a man aged 45-65 years in good health and CMV-seropositive.

The rearrangement links TRBV25-1 to TRBJ2-2; 7 positions match TRBD2. The germline V gene has CDR1 MGHDK and CDR2 SYGVNS. The CDR3 contains 15 residues. Trimming took 1 base from V and 6 from J; bases not matched to a gene: 5. The CDR3 protein is CASSEWGGVAGELFF. The CDR3 DNA sequence: TGTGCCAGCAGTGAATGGGGGGGGGTCGCCGGGGAGCTGTTTTTT.

The chain links TRBV2 to TRBJ2-5, with 11 bases that match TRBD1. Germline trimming cut 6 bases from V and 7 bases from J; bases unmatched to any gene: 4. CDR3 size: 13 residues. Germline values: CDR1 SNHLY, CDR2 FYNNEI. The CDR3 nucleotides are TGTGCCAGCAGGGGACAGGGGGGTGGGACCCAGTACTTC. Protein product: CASRGQGGGTQYF.

Concerning this clone: Since the CDR3 does not end with the conserved phenylalanine or tryptophan, this likely comes from a read error. The J gene is TRBJ1-1, the V gene TRBV6-6, with D maybe TRBD1 (5 bases). Germline CDR1 reads MNHNY; CDR2 reads SVGAGI (reference sequence). With 0 bases removed from V and 7 bases from J, the gap between germline ends came to 15 bases. The CDR3 contains 15 residues. The CDR3 DNA is TGTGCCAGCAGTTACTCGAGCCAGGGTCTACTTGAAGCTTTCGTT. Translated: CASSYSSQGLLEAFV.

The chain links TRBV10-1 to TRBJ1-3, with 7 bases aligning to TRBD1. The CDR3 loop spans 13 amino acids. Germline values: CDR1 WNHNN, CDR2 SYGVQD (reference sequence). As DNA, the CDR3 is TGCGCAGACAGGGCTGTCTCTGGAAACACCATATATTTT. It yields the protein CADRAVSGNTIYF.

V and J are TRBV28 and TRBJ1-2, with TRBD1 identical over 9 bases. The CDR3 is 15 residues long. After removal of 4 bases from V and 3 bases from J, the junction contained 6 bases not matched to a gene. CDR1 is MDHEN, CDR2 SYDVKM, per germline. The CDR3 nucleotides are TGTGCCAGCAGTTCGGGACAGGGAGCGGACTATGGCTACACCTTC. Its translation: CASSSGQGADYGYTF.

This clone was found a few times. V gene TRBV27 combines with J gene TRBJ1-2; maybe TRBD1 (6 bases). This CDR3 is 14 amino acids long. V gave up 4 bases and J gave up 6 bases, with 15 bases separating them. CDR1 is MNHEY and CDR2 is SMNVEV in the germline V gene (reference sequence). This chain's CDR3 is CASSSLTGRDGYTF. DNA of the CDR3: TGTGCCAGCAGTTCCCTCACAGGGAGAGATGGCTACACCTTC.

The chain is built from TRBV5-4 and TRBJ2-7; D may be TRBD2 (5 bases). The germline CDR1 and CDR2 sequences are SGHNT and YYREEE (reference sequence). Trimming left V 1 base short and J 4 bases short, with 9 bases between. The CDR3 has 13 residues. The chain's CDR3 is CASSLIGEYEQYF. The CDR3 nucleotides are TGTGCCAGCAGCTTGATCGGGGAATACGAGCAGTACTTC.

The chain links TRBV2 to TRBJ1-2, with a possible D match to TRBD1 (5 bases). This CDR3 spans 13 amino acids. V dropped 7 bases and J dropped 7 bases, with 16 bases sitting between them. Germline-derived CDR1 and CDR2 are SNHLY and FYNNEI. The CDR3 protein is CASMIAGKGGYTF. The DNA of the CDR3 is TGTGCCAGCATGATCGCAGGGAAAGGTGGCTACACCTTC.

This clone has a handful of counts. The J gene is TRBJ1-4, the V gene TRBV5-1; no definite D call. V dropped 0 bases and J dropped 1 base, with 10 bases sitting between them. The CDR3 is 16 residues long. Germline CDR1 SGHRS, CDR2 YFSETQ. DNA of the CDR3: TGCGCCAGCAGCTTGGACAGATTTGAAACTAATGAAAAACTGTTTTTT. Its translation: CASSLDRFETNEKLFF.

This clone was observed once. The rearrangement links TRBV4-3 to TRBJ2-3; D call uncertain. The CDR3 has 15 residues. The germline CDR1 and CDR2 sequences are LGHNA and YSLEER. The ends were cut back, 0 bases at V and 2 bases at J, with 9 bases in the middle. The DNA for the CDR3 is TGCGCCAGCAGCCAAGAGGGCAAGACCACAGATACGCAGTATTTT. Translation gives CASSQEGKTTDTQYF.